This T cell receptor beta chain was recorded in a study of cytomegalovirus exposure and HLA in healthy donors. The PCR contained 60 Vbeta and 13 Jbeta primers. Profiling relied on immunoSEQ multiplex PCR, and the TCRdb table lists in-frame clones only, not all of them. The profile shows some 130,000 clones, around 77% of them singletons. This CDR3 spans 18 amino acids. Germline lookup yields CDR1 SGHNT and CDR2 YYREEE (reference sequence). J lost 1 base, V lost 0 bases, and 8 bases had no gene match. This TCR came from a man between 25 and 39 years old in good health and CMV-seronegative. This chain joins TRBV5-4 and TRBJ2-3; the match to TRBD2 covers 10 bases. Source material: PBMCs. The CDR3 DNA sequence: TGTGCCAGCAGCTTGGACCTGGAGCGGGAGGGAGGCACAGATACGCAGTATTTT. This translates into CASSLDLEREGGTDTQYF. Full variable domain (rest looked up from reference TRBV5-4 and TRBJ2-3): ETGVTQSPTHLIKTRGQQVTLRCSSQSGHNTVSWYQQALGQGPQFIFQYYREEENGRGNFPPRFSGLQFPNYSSELNVNALELDDSALYLCASSLDLEREGGTDTQYFGPGTRLTVL.